These T cell receptor beta chains were read from a single sample in a study of regulatory T cells in long-lasting Graves disease. TCRdb analysed the multiplex PCR reads with MiXCR anew, one entry per CDR3 protein. Here the sample spans 400,000 to 500,000 distinct CDR3 sequences, 20% to 25% being singletons. The specimen was peripheral blood mononuclear cells (PBMCs), collected when the disease was refractory, from a patient treated with antithyroid drugs. The source of these receptors is a female donor with Graves disease. CDR3s include the opening cysteine and the closing phenylalanine or tryptophan. D genes are given only for firm matches. Expanded clones get a size class; other rows say once, few or many, or leave the size out.

j_call v_call clone_size d_call cdr3_length cdr3_nt cdr3_aa
TRBJ2-4 TRBV28 . TRBD1 14 TGTGCCAGCAGCCGTGGACAGGGGGCAGACATTCAGTACTTC CASSRGQGADIQYF
TRBJ1-6 TRBV11-2 few TRBD1 20 TGTGCCAGCAGCTTAGTCATTGGCGGGACAGGGAGCTCCTATAATTCACCCCTCCACTTT CASSLVIGGTGSSYNSPLHF
TRBJ2-7 TRBV27 . . 14 TGTGCCAGCAGTTTATCGATGTCGGGCGGCATGCAGTACTTC CASSLSMSGGMQYF
TRBJ1-2 TRBV4-1 . TRBD1 16 TGCGCCAGCAGCCAAGATATGTGGGACAGGGCCTATGGCTACACCTTC CASSQDMWDRAYGYTF
TRBJ2-7 TRBV2 many . 13 TGTGCCAGCAATACTGTAGGGACCTACGAGCAGTACTTC CASNTVGTYEQYF
TRBJ1-4 TRBV13 few TRBD1 16 TGTGCCAGCAGCATACAGGGGGGCGCAACTAATGAAAAACTGTTTTTT CASSIQGGATNEKLFF
TRBJ1-4 TRBV14 . . 15 TGTGCCGGCAGCCAAGAGGACGGCAGGGGTGAAAAACTGTTTTTT CAGSQEDGRGEKLFF
TRBJ1-1 TRBV20-1 many . 16 TGCAGTGCTAGAGATGGCCTGACAGGAATGAACACTGAAGCTTTCTTT CSARDGLTGMNTEAFF
TRBJ2-7 TRBV27 . . 15 TGTGCCAGCGCACAGTTCCCCGACAGGACCTACGAGCAGTACTTC CASAQFPDRTYEQYF
TRBJ2-5 TRBV29-1 few . 12 TGCAGCGTTGAAAGGGACATGGAGACCCAGTACTTC CSVERDMETQYF
TRBJ1-3 TRBV9 . TRBD1 16 TGTGCCAGCAGCACTACACAGGGGGCGCAGGGAAACACCATATATTTT CASSTTQGAQGNTIYF
TRBJ2-3 TRBV18 . TRBD2 16 TGTGCCAGCTCACCTGGGGCGGGAGAAGAAACAGATACGCAGTATTTT CASSPGAGEETDTQYF
TRBJ2-7 TRBV20-1 . . 12 TGCAGTGCTAGCTCTGGGACCTACGAGCAGTACTTC CSASSGTYEQYF
TRBJ1-1 TRBV29-1 few . 13 TGCAGCGGGGTCCGGTGGGAGAACACTGAAGCTTTCTTT CSGVRWENTEAFF
TRBJ2-7 TRBV28 many . 13 TGTGCCAGCAGCTTCCGACTAGTTTGGGAGCAGTACTTC CASSFRLVWEQYF
TRBJ2-5 TRBV28 many TRBD1 15 TGTGCCAGCAGTGGACTTTCGGACAGGCAAGAGACCCAGTACTTC CASSGLSDRQETQYF
TRBJ1-5 TRBV12-3/TRBV12-4 . . 14 TGTGCCAGCAGCCCTGGGACATACAATCAGCCCCAGCATTTT CASSPGTYNQPQHF
TRBJ2-7 TRBV27 many TRBD1 13 TGTGCCAGCAGTTCAGGGGGCGGCTACGAGCAGTACTTC CASSSGGGYEQYF
TRBJ2-1 TRBV11-2 . TRBD2 16 TGTGCCGGCAGCTTAGAGCGGGCGGTAGCGGGAGTTGAGCAGTTCTTC CAGSLERAVAGVEQFF
TRBJ2-2 TRBV6-1 . TRBD2 15 TGTGCCAGCAGTGATAACGGGAGGGACACCGGGGAGCTGTTTTTT CASSDNGRDTGELFF
TRBJ2-7 TRBV7-8 . . 13 TGTGCCAGCAGCGGAGAGGTCCTCTACGAGCAGTACTTC CASSGEVLYEQYF
TRBJ2-3 TRBV20-1 . TRBD2 16 TGCAGTGCTAGAGATGGGTCGGGGGGGAGGCCAGATACGCAGTATTTT CSARDGSGGRPDTQYF
TRBJ1-6 TRBV27 many . 17 TGTGCCAGCGCCCCGCGGGGGGGCCTATTCCCCAATTCACCCCTCCACTTT CASAPRGGLFPNSPLHF
TRBJ2-5 TRBV27 few . 14 TGTGCCAGCAGTTTAATCGGGGGAAGAGAGACCCAGTACTTC CASSLIGGRETQYF
TRBJ1-5 TRBV6-1 many . 14 TGTGCCAGCAGTGAATGGGATAGCAATCAGCCCCAGCATTTT CASSEWDSNQPQHF
TRBJ1-2 TRBV6-5 many . 13 TGTGCCAGCAGTTGGCGGGGGGGCTATGGCTACACCTTC CASSWRGGYGYTF
TRBJ2-7 TRBV20-1 . TRBD2 13 TGCAGTGCTACCCCGGGACTAGGCTACGAGCAGTACTTC CSATPGLGYEQYF
TRBJ1-6 TRBV28 many . 12 TGTGCCAGCAGGGTAATAAATTCACCCCTCCACTTT CASRVINSPLHF
TRBJ2-2 TRBV12-3/TRBV12-4 few . 16 TGTGCCAGCAGTTTTTTTGCAGGTACCTTCACCGGGGAGCTGTTTTTT CASSFFAGTFTGELFF